These 25 T cell receptor beta chains came from one sample sequenced in a study of T cells in localized non-small cell lung cancer. Generated by immunoSEQ multiplex PCR, the TCRdb table keeps only in-frame clones and is missing some. Of tens of thousands of clones in the sample, 86% were seen once. Sequenced material: peripheral blood, taken before any cancer treatment. These receptors were obtained from a woman aged 40 to 75 with stage I lung adenocarcinoma.

This clone has a handful of counts. This rearrangement joins TRBV11-3 to TRBJ2-1; D possibly corresponds to TRBD2 (6 bases). Germline values: CDR1 SGHNT, CDR2 YENEEA. The CDR3 totals 15 residues. Trimming removed 1 base from V and 7 bases from J, with 14 bases in between. Here the CDR3 reads CASSLGTTLQNEQFF. Written as DNA, the CDR3 is TGTGCCAGCAGCTTAGGGACTACACTACAGAATGAGCAGTTCTTC.

This sequence joins TRBV6-5 and TRBJ1-2, with D possibly matching TRBD1 (5 bases). The V gene's germline CDR1 is MNHEY and CDR2 SVGAGI. The CDR3 runs to 12 residues. Deletions cut 6 bases from V and 5 bases from J, with 10 bases between. The CDR3 region is CASSQGAYGYTF. CDR3 nucleotide sequence: TGTGCCAGCAGCCAAGGGGCATATGGCTACACCTTC.

This chain uses TRBV5-1 with TRBJ2-3, with D perhaps being TRBD1 or TRBD2 (5 bases each). CDR1 and CDR2 (germline): SGHRS, YFSETQ. The length of the CDR3 is 15 residues. V was pared by 0 bases and J by 3 bases, with 11 bases between. The CDR3, as DNA: TGCGCCAGCAGCTTGGTTAGGGGAGAGACAGATACGCAGTATTTT. Amino acid sequence: CASSLVRGETDTQYF.

This clone came up once. The J gene is TRBJ2-1, the V gene TRBV11-2; 7 nucleotides match TRBD1. Trimming took 2 bases from V and 10 from J; bases not matched to a gene: 11. This CDR3 spans 15 amino acids. Germline CDR1 SGHAT, CDR2 FQNNGV. CDR3 DNA sequence: TGTGCCAGCAGCTTATGGGACAGCGAAGGGAACGAGCAGTTCTTC. Amino acids: CASSLWDSEGNEQFF.

The J gene is TRBJ1-5, the V gene TRBV7-8; D might be TRBD1 (6 bases). The CDR3 loop spans 15 amino acids. Germline lookup yields CDR1 SGHVS and CDR2 FQNEAQ. Trimming shortened V by 4 bases and J by 3 bases, and 13 bases separated the two germline ends. DNA of the CDR3: TGTGCCAGCAGCTCTCGAGGGGGACACAATCAGCCCCAGCATTTT. Amino acids: CASSSRGGHNQPQHF.

V is TRBV19 and J is TRBJ2-3; TRBD2 agrees at 13 bases. The CDR3 loop spans 16 amino acids. The V segment lost 10 bases and the J segment 2 bases; nucleotides outside the gene matches: 9. Germline lookup yields CDR1 LNHDA and CDR2 SQIVND (reference sequence). CDR3 region: CATMTSGGRYTDTQYF. The CDR3, as DNA: TGTGCCACGATGACTAGCGGGGGGAGATACACAGATACGCAGTATTTT.

With regard to this clone: The same CDR3 can be traced to other DNA sequences in this sample. In DNA, the CDR3 is TGTGCCAGTAGTATTGGGACTAGCGGGAGCACAGATACGCAGTATTTT. This translates into CASSIGTSGSTDTQYF. This chain links TRBV19 with TRBJ2-3; 12 nucleotides match TRBD2. In germline, CDR1 is LNHDA, CDR2 SQIVND (reference sequence). V shed 3 bases, J shed 0 bases, and the junction held 1 base outside the gene matches. The CDR3 runs 16 residues.

This chain connects TRBV4-1 to TRBJ1-5; D possibly corresponds to TRBD1 (5 bases). This CDR3 spans 16 amino acids. V shed 1 base and J shed 7 bases, with 17 bases lying between them. Germline V gene data show CDR1 as MGHRA and CDR2 as YSYEKL. The CDR3 region is CASSQVAVGEGQPQHF. The CDR3 nucleotides are TGCGCCAGCAGCCAAGTGGCAGTAGGGGAGGGCCAGCCCCAGCATTTT.

The chain carries TRBV29-1 and TRBJ1-2, with 8 bases that match TRBD1. The CDR3 is 15 residues long. The V gene's germline CDR1 is SQVTM and CDR2 ANQGSEA. Trimming at V came to 6 bases and at J to 5 bases, leaving 14 bases not matched to a gene. CDR3 protein: CSVALHTGGSYGYTF. The CDR3 DNA is TGCAGCGTCGCACTTCATACAGGGGGAAGTTATGGCTACACCTTC.

This clone came up a few times. For the CDR3, the DNA is TGTGCCAGTAGTATCCTCCCGGGACTTAGTCAGCCCCAGCATTTT. The encoded protein is CASSILPGLSQPQHF. The J gene is TRBJ1-5, the V gene TRBV19, with D maybe TRBD1 (5 bases). Germline V gene lookup returns CDR1 LNHDA and CDR2 SQIVND (reference sequence). V lost 3 bases and J 6 bases, leaving 15 bases between the germline ends. The CDR3 covers 15 residues.

This rearrangement joins TRBV5-1 to TRBJ1-5, with D uncertain. The length of the CDR3 is 15 residues. The germline V gene has CDR1 SGHRS and CDR2 YFSETQ. V dropped 2 bases and J dropped 5 bases, with 14 bases sitting between them. The CDR3 bases are TGCGCCAGCAGCTTAGGTCTTTTAACTGATCAGCCCCAGCATTTT. It translates to CASSLGLLTDQPQHF.

The chain recombines TRBV5-1 with TRBJ1-1, with D unresolved. This CDR3 contains 14 residues. Trimming removed 5 bases at V and 1 base at J, with 12 bases between. The germline V gene has CDR1 SGHRS and CDR2 YFSETQ. This CDR3 reads CASRQVQKNTEAFF. The CDR3, as DNA: TGCGCCAGCAGGCAAGTACAGAAGAACACTGAAGCTTTCTTT.

The rearrangement uses TRBV7-3 and TRBJ1-6; weak D call: TRBD1 (5 bases). Germline CDR1 is SGHTA and CDR2 is FQGTGA. The V and J ends lost 6 bases and 5 bases respectively, with 11 bases between them. The CDR3 covers 14 residues. CDR3 nucleotide sequence: TGTGCCAGCAGGGGGGACGGGCATAATTCACCCCTCCACTTT. Encoded protein: CASRGDGHNSPLHF.

The genes are TRBV2 and TRBJ1-5; 8 nucleotides agree with TRBD1. V lost 5 bases and J lost 5; bases outside the gene matches: 5. Germline CDR1 SNHLY, CDR2 FYNNEI. There are 14 residues in the CDR3. Here the CDR3 reads CASSTDRVDQPQHF. In DNA, the CDR3 is TGTGCCAGCAGTACGGACAGGGTGGATCAGCCCCAGCATTTT.

The table lists this clone with a few counts. The chain combines TRBV9 with TRBJ1-2; TRBD1 is a possible D gene (6 bases). CDR1 and CDR2 (germline): SGDLS, YYNGEE. The CDR3 length is 14 residues. V shed 2 bases and J shed 3 bases, with 11 bases lying between them. The CDR3 is CASSVSSGDYGYTF. Written as DNA, the CDR3 is TGTGCCAGCAGCGTCTCATCAGGGGACTATGGCTACACCTTC.

This clone was counted a few times. V and J are TRBV2 and TRBJ2-1; unclear D gene. Trimming cost V 3 bases and J 3 bases, with 9 bases left between them. This CDR3 is built from 14 residues. Per germline, CDR1 SNHLY and CDR2 FYNNEI. The CDR3 DNA follows: TGTGCCAGCAGTGATGTTGGAAACTACAATGAGCAGTTCTTC. Translation gives CASSDVGNYNEQFF.

The chain employs TRBV20-1 and TRBJ2-7; D is ambiguous. Per the germline V gene, CDR1 is DFQATT and CDR2 is SNEGSKA (reference sequence). V gave up 6 bases and J gave up 4 bases, with 10 bases separating them. This CDR3 is built from 11 residues. The CDR3 spells CSAGKVYEQYF. In nucleotides, the CDR3 is TGCAGTGCGGGGAAGGTATACGAGCAGTACTTC.

The chain links TRBV9 to TRBJ1-3; unclear D gene. Germline CDR1 is SGDLS and CDR2 is YYNGEE. The length of the CDR3 is 14 residues. V was trimmed by 3 bases and J by 0 bases, leaving 7 bases between them. Written as DNA, the CDR3 is TGTGCCAGCAGCGGTCTCAGCTCTGGAAACACCATATATTTT. Amino acid sequence: CASSGLSSGNTIYF.

The rearrangement joins TRBV28 to TRBJ1-5, with D perhaps matching TRBD1 (5 bases). Trimming removed 5 bases at V and 2 bases at J, with 13 bases between. The CDR3 totals 15 residues. Germline CDR1 reads MDHEN; CDR2 reads SYDVKM. The CDR3 coding sequence is TGTGCCAGCAGTACCAGGGTACGAGGCAATCAGCCCCAGCATTTT. Residues: CASSTRVRGNQPQHF. Drawing the rest from reference TRBV28 and TRBJ1-5, the complete variable domain is DVKVTQSSRYLVKRTGEKVFLECVQDMDHENMFWYRQDPGLGLRLIYFSYDVKMKEKGDIPEGYSVSREKKERFSLILESASTNQTSMYLCASSTRVRGNQPQHFGDGTRLSIL.

This clone was counted a single time. The chain combines TRBV6-6 with TRBJ1-1; maybe TRBD1 (5 bases). The CDR3 runs 15 residues. Trimming cost V 0 bases and J 0 bases, with 8 bases left between them. CDR1 MNHNY and CDR2 SVGAGI come from the germline V gene (reference sequence). CDR3 sequence: CASSYSRGLNTEAFF. The DNA of the CDR3 is TGTGCCAGCAGTTACTCGAGGGGACTGAACACTGAAGCTTTCTTT.

This chain links TRBV2 with TRBJ2-7, with no clear D. CDR1 and CDR2 from the germline V gene are SNHLY and FYNNEI. The CDR3 runs 11 residues. V lost 7 bases to trimming and J lost 3 bases, with 7 bases between them. This CDR3 is CASTGRYEQYF. DNA of the CDR3: TGTGCCAGCACCGGTCGCTACGAGCAGTACTTC. The full variable domain, its missing parts supplied by reference TRBV2 and TRBJ2-7, is EPEVTQTPSHQVTQMGQEVILRCVPISNHLYFYWYRQILGQKVEFLVSFYNNEISEKSEIFDDQFSVERPDGSNFTLKIRSTKLEDSAMYFCASTGRYEQYFGPGTRLTVT.

The chain is built from TRBV18 and TRBJ2-7; possibly TRBD2 for D (5 bases). Trimming left V 6 bases short and J 4 bases short, with 19 bases between. The CDR3 loop spans 15 amino acids. Germline V gene sequence: CDR1 KGHSH, CDR2 LQKENI. The CDR3 sequence: CASSQRVLTIYEQYF. CDR3 bases: TGTGCCAGCTCCCAGAGGGTATTAACTATTTACGAGCAGTACTTC.

The DNA for the CDR3 is TGTGCCAGCAGCTTAGCGGTATTACCGAACTCTGGGGCCAACGTCCTGACTTTC. This encodes CASSLAVLPNSGANVLTF. The chain couples TRBV7-8 to TRBJ2-6; D remains unclear. Germline V CDR1 and CDR2: SGHVS, FQNEAQ. Trimming removed 0 bases from V and 0 bases from J, with 12 bases in between. The CDR3 contains 18 residues.

The chain recombines TRBV7-9 with TRBJ2-7; no firm D call. Per germline, CDR1 SEHNR and CDR2 FQNEAQ (reference sequence). Deletions cut 8 bases from V and 3 bases from J, with 11 bases between. The CDR3 covers 12 residues. The CDR3 DNA reads as TGTGCCAGCTCGCCACTGGGCTACGAGCAGTACTTC. Amino acid sequence: CASSPLGYEQYF. The whole variable domain, filled in from reference TRBV7-9 and TRBJ2-7, reads DTGVSQNPRHKITKRGQNVTFRCDPISEHNRLYWYRQTLGQGPEFLTYFQNEAQLEKSRLLSDRFSAERPKGSFSTLEIQRTEQGDSAMYLCASSPLGYEQYFGPGTRLTVT.

The chain links TRBV21-1 to TRBJ2-5; the table assigns TRBD1, which was not confirmed against the DNA. TRBV21-1 is annotated as a pseudogene. The CDR3 runs 17 residues. The DNA for the CDR3 is TGTGCCAGCAGCCCGGGGCGTAACAGGGGGCCGGAAGAGACCCAGTACTTC. Translating it yields CASSPGRNRGPEETQYF.